This TCR beta chain was recorded in a study of T cell responses to AZD1222 COVID-19 vaccine. The method was immunoSEQ multiplex PCR; TCRdb's version includes in-frame clones alone and lacks a portion of them. The sample has 95,000 to 110,000 clones, about 93% seen once. In the case of this clone: What it recognizes is unknown.

Overall study results and limits: The study found Spike-specific TCR breadth and depth rose after two AZD1222 doses. Within unmutated variant regions lay the reported targets of nearly half of spike-specific TCRs. Of the AZD1222 recipients, only 5 or 6 were seropositive at baseline.

The material sequenced was peripheral blood, taken on day 0 of AZD1222 vaccination. The source of this sequence is an adult in good health.

CDR3 sequence reads: CASSLAALAGSYEQYF. The CDR3, as DNA: TGTGCCAGCAGCCTCGCAGCCCTAGCGGGCTCCTACGAGCAGTACTTC. This chain joins TRBV3-1 (or the pseudogene TRBV3-2) and TRBJ2-7; 8 nucleotides match TRBD2. Germline lookup yields CDR1 LGHDT and CDR2 YNNKEL (reference sequence). V lost 4 bases, J lost 0 bases, and 8 bases stayed unmatched. This CDR3 region has 16 residues.